This T cell receptor (beta chain) was sequenced in a study of cytotoxic CD8 clonotypes in ibrutinib-treated CLL. Study-wide context: Response samples came after a median 12 months of treatment, range 6 to 36.

Sequencing used immunoSEQ multiplex PCR; TCRdb keeps in-frame clones, though not all of them. The data contain almost 250,000 clones, under 75% of them singletons. CDR1 and CDR2 from the germline V gene are SGHTA and FQGTGA. The CDR3 is 14 residues long. Worth noting for this clone: The junction departs from the called germline gene at one end, perhaps through a read error.

This chain joins TRBV7-3 and TRBJ2-7; 10 bases map to TRBD2. Material: PBMCs, obtained after 24 months of ibrutinib treatment. The clonotype originates from a human donor with chronic lymphocytic leukemia. CDR3 DNA sequence: TGTGCCAGCAGCCCACTAGCGGGATCCTCCGAGCAGTACTTC. This encodes CASSPLAGSSEQYF.